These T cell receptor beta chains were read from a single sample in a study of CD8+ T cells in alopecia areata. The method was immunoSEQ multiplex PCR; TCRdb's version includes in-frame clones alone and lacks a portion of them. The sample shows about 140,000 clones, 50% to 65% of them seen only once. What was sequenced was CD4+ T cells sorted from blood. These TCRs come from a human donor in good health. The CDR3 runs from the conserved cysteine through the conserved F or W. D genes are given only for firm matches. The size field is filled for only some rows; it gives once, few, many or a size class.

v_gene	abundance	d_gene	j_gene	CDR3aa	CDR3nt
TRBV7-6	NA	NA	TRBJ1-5	CASSAGGASGQPQHF	TGTGCCAGCAGCGCCGGGGGGGCGAGCGGTCAGCCCCAGCATTTT
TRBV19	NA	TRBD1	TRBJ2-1	CASSTPGQGNNEQFF	TGTGCCAGTAGTACCCCGGGACAGGGTAACAATGAGCAGTTCTTC
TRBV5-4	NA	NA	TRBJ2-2	CASSLAGITGELFF	TGTGCCAGCAGCTTGGCCGGGATCACCGGGGAGCTGTTTTTT
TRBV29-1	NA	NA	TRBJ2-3	CSVNKGDTQYF	TGCAGCGTCAACAAGGGGGATACGCAGTATTTT
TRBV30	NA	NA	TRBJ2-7	CASTGQGGEQYF	TGTGCCTCGACTGGGCAGGGCGGGGAGCAGTACTTC
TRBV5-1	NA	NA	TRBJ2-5	CASSLQLGTVQETQYF	TGCGCCAGCAGCTTACAACTCGGGACCGTCCAAGAGACCCAGTACTTC
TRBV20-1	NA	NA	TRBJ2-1	CSPILVNEQFF	TGCAGCCCCATCCTGGTCAATGAGCAGTTCTTC
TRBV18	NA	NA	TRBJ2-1	CASSPRRYEQFF	TGTGCCAGCTCACCGAGGAGGTATGAGCAGTTCTTC
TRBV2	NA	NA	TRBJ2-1	CASRDRGGPGNEQFF	TGTGCCAGCAGGGACCGTGGGGGCCCGGGGAATGAGCAGTTCTTC
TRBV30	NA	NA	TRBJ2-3	CAWSRRSGTDTQYF	TGTGCCTGGTCAAGGAGGAGCGGCACAGATACGCAGTATTTT
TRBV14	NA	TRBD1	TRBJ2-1	CASSQRTGRWNEQFF	TGTGCCAGCAGCCAAAGGACAGGCAGGTGGAATGAGCAGTTCTTC
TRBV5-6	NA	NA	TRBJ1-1	CASSFRQNTEAFF	TGTGCCAGCAGCTTTCGACAAAACACTGAAGCTTTCTTT
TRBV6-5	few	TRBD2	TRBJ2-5	CASSRAGGETQYF	TGTGCCAGCAGCCGGGCGGGAGGAGAGACCCAGTACTTC
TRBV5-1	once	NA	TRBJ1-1	CASSWGRGGGTEAFF	TGCGCCAGCAGCTGGGGGAGGGGAGGTGGCACTGAAGCTTTCTTT
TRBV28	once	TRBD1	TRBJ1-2	CASSTGQGSYGYTF	TGTGCCAGCAGTACGGGACAGGGGAGCTATGGCTACACCTTC
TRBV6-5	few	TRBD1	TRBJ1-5	CASSLDRAINQPQHF	TGTGCCAGCAGTCTGGACAGGGCTATCAATCAGCCCCAGCATTTT
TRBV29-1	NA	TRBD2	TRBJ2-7	CSATSATYEQYF	TGCAGCGCCACTAGCGCCACCTACGAGCAGTACTTC
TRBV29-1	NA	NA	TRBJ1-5	CSGSHRDGGNQPQHF	TGCAGCGGGTCCCACAGGGATGGTGGCAATCAGCCCCAGCATTTT
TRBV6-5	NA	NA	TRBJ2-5	CASSDPGRQETQYF	TGTGCCAGCAGTGATCCGGGCAGACAAGAGACCCAGTACTTC
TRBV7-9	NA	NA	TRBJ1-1	CASSLNQGRGAEAFF	TGTGCCAGCAGCTTAAACCAGGGCCGGGGGGCTGAAGCTTTCTTT
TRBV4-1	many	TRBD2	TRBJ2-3	CASSYPGTSGTDTQYF	TGCGCCAGCAGCTACCCCGGGACTAGCGGGACAGATACGCAGTATTTT
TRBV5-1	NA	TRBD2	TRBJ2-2	CASSLGGSSAGELFF	TGCGCCAGCAGCTTGGGCGGGAGTAGCGCCGGGGAGCTGTTTTTT
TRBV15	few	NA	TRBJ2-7	CATSRGRESSYEQYF	TGTGCCACCAGCAGAGGAAGGGAAAGCTCCTACGAGCAGTACTTC
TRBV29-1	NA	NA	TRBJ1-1	CSVERKGGNTEAFF	TGCAGCGTTGAGCGAAAGGGAGGGAACACTGAAGCTTTCTTT
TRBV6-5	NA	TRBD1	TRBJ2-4	CASSPMGQGDIQYF	TGTGCCAGCAGCCCAATGGGACAGGGCGACATTCAGTACTTC
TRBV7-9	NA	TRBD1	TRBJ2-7	CASRGDSPLGQYF	TGTGCCAGCAGAGGGGACAGCCCCCTGGGGCAGTACTTC
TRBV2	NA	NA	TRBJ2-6	CASSERAGANVLTF	TGTGCCAGCAGTGAAAGGGCAGGGGCCAACGTCCTGACTTTC
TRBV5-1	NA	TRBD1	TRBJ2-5	CASSQRGRETQYF	TGCGCCAGCAGCCAAAGGGGGCGAGAGACCCAGTACTTC
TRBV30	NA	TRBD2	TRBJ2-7	CAWRTSGEQYF	TGTGCCTGGCGGACTAGCGGCGAGCAGTACTTC
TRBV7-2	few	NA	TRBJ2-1	CASSPAGGGSYNEQFF	TGTGCCAGCAGCCCCGCCGGGGGCGGGAGCTACAATGAGCAGTTCTTC
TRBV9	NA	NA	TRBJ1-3	CASSVDGRSSGNTIYF	TGTGCCAGCAGCGTAGATGGCAGGAGCTCTGGAAACACCATATATTTT
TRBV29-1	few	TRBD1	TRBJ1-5	CSVRQGASNQPQHF	TGCAGCGTCCGACAGGGGGCAAGCAATCAGCCCCAGCATTTT
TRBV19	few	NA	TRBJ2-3	CASSIEGEGQYF	TGTGCCAGTAGTATTGAGGGGGAGGGGCAGTATTTT
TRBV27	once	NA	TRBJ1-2	CASSLSFGSGYTF	TGTGCCAGCAGTTTATCGTTCGGGTCTGGCTACACCTTC
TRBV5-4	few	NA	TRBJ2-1	CASSLGPFGNEQFF	TGTGCCAGCAGCCTCGGCCCATTTGGAAATGAGCAGTTCTTC
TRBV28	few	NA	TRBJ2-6	CASSLVGGNGANVLTF	TGTGCCAGCAGTTTAGTCGGAGGGAATGGGGCCAACGTCCTGACTTTC
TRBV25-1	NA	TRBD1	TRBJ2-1	CASRGFPGTGSNEQFF	TGTGCCAGCAGGGGGTTTCCCGGGACAGGGTCCAATGAGCAGTTCTTC
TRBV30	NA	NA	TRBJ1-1	CAWTVQGYTEAFF	TGTGCCTGGACCGTACAGGGTTACACTGAAGCTTTCTTT
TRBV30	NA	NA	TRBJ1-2	CAWSVLNNYYGYTF	TGTGCCTGGAGTGTACTGAACAACTACTATGGCTACACCTTC
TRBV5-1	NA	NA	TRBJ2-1	CASSLAGFNEQFF	TGCGCCAGCAGCTTGGCCGGGTTCAATGAGCAGTTCTTC
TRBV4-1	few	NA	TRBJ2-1	CASSQERRRSSYNEQFF	TGCGCCAGCAGCCAAGAGCGTCGGCGGAGCTCCTACAATGAGCAGTTCTTC
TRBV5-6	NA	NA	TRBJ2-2	CASSLMGHTGELFF	TGTGCCAGCAGCTTGATGGGCCACACCGGGGAGCTGTTTTTT
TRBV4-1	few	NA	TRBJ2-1	CASSQLGEQFF	TGCGCCAGCAGCCAACTGGGGGAGCAGTTCTTC